These 21 T cell receptor beta chains were all obtained from the same sample, sequenced in a study of T-cell reconstitution after alpha-beta-depleted transplantation in children. The TCRbeta library was prepared with unique molecular identifiers. Each CDR3 protein gets one entry after TCRdb re-called the PCR reads with MiXCR. The sample shows 90,000 to 100,000 distinct CDR3 sequences, under 25% of them seen only once. Here the sequenced sample was PBMCs, taken before TCRalphabeta/CD19-depleted stem cell transplant. These TCRs come from a boy between 2 and 10 years old with acute lymphoblastic leukemia, due to receive a stem cell transplant.

The rearrangement joins TRBV3-1 to TRBJ2-7; D perhaps matches TRBD1 (5 bases). The germline V and J ends were trimmed by 0 bases and 5 bases, with 5 bases remaining between them. The CDR3 loop spans 12 amino acids. Germline V lookup: CDR1 LGHDT, CDR2 YNNKEL (reference sequence). As DNA, the CDR3 is TGTGCCAGCAGCCAAGACAGGGACGAGCAGTACTTC. It yields the protein CASSQDRDEQYF.

This clonotype was seen many times. The J gene is TRBJ2-5, the V gene TRBV5-5; D may be TRBD1 or TRBD2 (6 bases each). Trimming pared 4 bases from V and 5 bases from J, leaving 15 bases between. The CDR3 has 14 residues. Germline assignment: CDR1 SGHKS and CDR2 YYEKEE (reference sequence). The CDR3 loop reads CASSRGPAEETQYF. CDR3 nucleotides: TGTGCCAGCAGCCGGGGGCCAGCGGAGGAGACCCAGTACTTC.

The table lists this clonotype with a few counts. V usage is TRBV5-1 and J usage is TRBJ2-6; the D gene could be TRBD1 or TRBD2 (5 bases each). The CDR3 sequence is 17 residues long. Germline assignment: CDR1 SGHRS and CDR2 YFSETQ. V was trimmed by 0 bases and J by 1 base, leaving 11 bases between them. The CDR3 DNA follows: TGCGCCAGCAGCTTGGTTCCAGGGAGTTCTGGGGCCAACGTCCTGACTTTC. Amino acid sequence: CASSLVPGSSGANVLTF. The full variable domain, completed using reference TRBV5-1 and TRBJ2-6, is KAGVTQTPRYLIKTRGQQVTLSCSPISGHRSVSWYQQTPGQGLQFLFEYFSETQRNKGNFPGRFSGRQFSNSRSEMNVSTLELGDSALYLCASSLVPGSSGANVLTFGAGSRLTVL.

This clonotype turned up a few times. The genes are TRBV7-8 and TRBJ1-5; D might be TRBD1 (5 bases). Germline V gives CDR1 SGHVS, CDR2 FQNEAQ. The V gene lost 5 bases and the J gene lost 0 bases, with 14 bases spanning the gap. The CDR3 loop spans 16 amino acids. The CDR3 spells CASSVLGGNSNQPQHF. DNA of the CDR3: TGTGCCAGCAGCGTTCTCGGGGGGAATAGCAATCAGCCCCAGCATTTT.

This chain connects TRBV24-1 to TRBJ1-1; a weak D match, TRBD1 (6 bases). The CDR3 length is 15 residues. Germline CDR1 KGHDR, CDR2 SFDVKD. V was trimmed by 4 bases and J by 4 bases, leaving 15 bases between them. The CDR3 nucleotides are TGTGCCACCAGTGACCCTCGTACAGGGAGCACTGAAGCTTTCTTT. It translates to CATSDPRTGSTEAFF.

This clonotype was detected only a few times. The chain recombines TRBV20-1 with TRBJ2-3, with D maybe TRBD2 (6 bases). Trimming stripped 3 bases from V and 3 bases from J, with 19 bases between. The V gene's germline CDR1 is DFQATT and CDR2 SNEGSKA (reference sequence). This CDR3 spans 16 amino acids. The CDR3 loop is CSARALLAEFTDTQYF. The CDR3 bases are TGCAGTGCTAGGGCCTTACTAGCAGAGTTTACAGATACGCAGTATTTT.

This sequence joins TRBV14 and TRBJ2-3; 11 bases align to TRBD2. Germline V gene data show CDR1 as SGHDN and CDR2 as FVKESK. With 3 bases clipped from V and 5 bases from J, the junction kept 4 bases outside the gene matches. CDR3 length equals 15 residues. The CDR3 DNA follows: TGTGCCAGCAGCCAGAGGACTAGCGGGCGAGATACGCAGTATTTT. It is translated as CASSQRTSGRDTQYF.

Concerning this clonotype itself: Since no conserved phenylalanine or tryptophan closes the CDR3, a read error is the likely cause. The chain recombines TRBV28 with TRBJ2-3; a weak D match, TRBD2 (5 bases). With 5 bases removed from V and 4 bases from J, the gap between germline ends came to 13 bases. CDR1 is MDHEN, CDR2 SYDVKM, per germline. The CDR3 is made up of 14 amino acids. The CDR3 sequence is CASSPSGEADTQYS. For the CDR3, the DNA is TGTGCCAGCAGTCCCAGCGGAGAGGCAGATACGCAGTATTCT.

The sample holds a few counts of this clonotype. V usage is TRBV6-1 and J usage is TRBJ2-4, with D possibly being TRBD1 or TRBD2 (5 bases each). The CDR3 extends over 17 amino acids. Trimming removed 5 bases at V and 0 bases at J, with 17 bases between. CDR1 is MNHNS, CDR2 SASEGT, per germline. The CDR3 DNA sequence: TGTGCCAGCAGTCCCGGGACCTCCAGCTTAGCCAAAAACATTCAGTACTTC. Translation: CASSPGTSSLAKNIQYF.

V is TRBV3-1 and J is TRBJ2-1; D tentatively fits TRBD1 or TRBD2 (5 bases each). Germline V gene data show CDR1 as LGHDT and CDR2 as YNNKEL (reference sequence). The CDR3 is 15 amino acids. Trimming left V 3 bases short and J 8 bases short, with 17 bases between. DNA for the CDR3: TGTGCCAGCAGCCAGTCCAGAGGGGCCTTCGATGAGCAGTTCTTC. This sequence encodes CASSQSRGAFDEQFF.

This clonotype was detected ten times or more. The chain links TRBV7-3 to TRBJ2-1; 9 positions match TRBD2. Germline V gives CDR1 SGHTA, CDR2 FQGTGA. The CDR3 totals 16 residues. V lost 5 bases and J lost 4; bases outside the gene matches: 9. The CDR3 DNA reads TGTGCCAGCAGCGCCGGGACTAGCCCCTTATACAATGAGCAGTTCTTC. Translating gives CASSAGTSPLYNEQFF.

This clonotype was observed a few times. The chain couples TRBV12-3 or TRBV12-4 to TRBJ1-2; D unresolved. Trimming removed 7 bases at V and 6 bases at J, with 15 bases between. The CDR3 is made up of 13 amino acids. The CDR3: CASTPSGTDGYTF. DNA of the CDR3: TGTGCCAGCACCCCCAGCGGAACAGATGGCTACACCTTC.

This clonotype was recorded many times. The chain carries TRBV12-3 or TRBV12-4 and TRBJ2-1, with D possibly being TRBD2 (6 bases). This CDR3 comprises 16 residues. Trimming shortened V by 5 bases and J by 2 bases, and 16 bases separated the two germline ends. This CDR3 reads CASSGGSGRTYNEQFF. The CDR3 nucleotides are TGTGCCAGCAGTGGGGGGTCGGGACGCACCTACAATGAGCAGTTCTTC.

This clonotype was recorded a few times. This rearrangement joins TRBV20-1 to TRBJ2-4; D possibly corresponds to TRBD2 (7 bases). V lost 7 bases, J lost 1 base, and 14 bases lay in between. Germline CDR1 is DFQATT and CDR2 is SNEGSKA (reference sequence). The CDR3 extends over 14 amino acids. The CDR3 bases are TGCAGTGGGTCCGGGGGGCCGGCCAAAAACATTCAGTACTTC. This codes for CSGSGGPAKNIQYF.

In its sample, this clonotype was seen a few times. The rearrangement uses TRBV11-2 and TRBJ2-1, with D hard to call. The germline CDR1 and CDR2 sequences are SGHAT and FQNNGV. This CDR3 region has 11 residues. V lost 0 bases to trimming and J lost 10 bases, with 4 bases between them. As DNA, the CDR3 is TGTGCCAGCAGCTTAGAGTCCGAGCAGTTCTTC. The encoded protein is CASSLESEQFF.

V and J are TRBV20-1 and TRBJ2-3; TRBD2 matches at 10 bases. Trimming cost V 1 base and J 1 base; bases outside gene matches: 11. Per germline, CDR1 DFQATT and CDR2 SNEGSKA (reference sequence). This CDR3 has 18 residues. The CDR3 nucleotides are TGCAGTGCTAGAGTTTCGGGGAGGACTAGCGGAGGCACAGATACGCAGTATTTT. Translated: CSARVSGRTSGGTDTQYF.

This clonotype has a handful of counts. V is TRBV18 and J is TRBJ2-7; maybe TRBD2 (5 bases). The CDR3 is made up of 16 amino acids. Germline loops: CDR1 KGHSH, CDR2 LQKENI. V shed 6 bases and J shed 0 bases, with 18 bases lying between them. The CDR3 protein is CASSPIPGSFSYEQYF. CDR3 nucleotide sequence: TGTGCCAGCTCGCCCATCCCGGGGTCTTTCTCCTACGAGCAGTACTTC.

The chain joins TRBV9 to TRBJ2-1; maybe TRBD2 (5 bases). The CDR3 runs 11 residues. Trimming pared 3 bases from V and 10 bases from J, leaving 8 bases between. CDR1 is SGDLS, CDR2 YYNGEE, per germline. Written as DNA, the CDR3 is TGTGCCAGCAGCGCGTCGGGAGAGCAGTTCTTC. It codes for CASSASGEQFF. The full variable domain, its missing parts supplied by reference TRBV9 and TRBJ2-1, is DSGVTQTPKHLITATGQRVTLRCSPRSGDLSVYWYQQSLDQGLQFLIQYYNGEERAKGNILERFSAQQFPDLHSELNLSSLELGDSALYFCASSASGEQFFGPGTRLTVL.

Turning to this clonotype: A read error may account for a junction end that differs from germline. J is TRBJ2-1 and V is TRBV2; possibly TRBD2 for D (6 bases). The CDR3 runs 10 residues. Germline assignment: CDR1 SNHLY and CDR2 FYNNEI. The CDR3 sequence: CASSERGLNF. The DNA for the CDR3 is TGTGCCAGCAGTGAGAGGGGACTGAACTTC.

This chain links TRBV27 with TRBJ1-2; 8 bases fit TRBD1. This CDR3 contains 12 residues. Germline V CDR1 and CDR2: MNHEY, SMNVEV (reference sequence). The V segment lost 5 bases and the J segment 8 bases; nucleotides outside the gene matches: 4. This chain's CDR3 is CASSPGTGGYTF. The CDR3 coding sequence is TGTGCCAGCAGTCCCGGGACAGGAGGCTACACCTTC.

This clonotype has just a few counts. The V call is TRBV27, the J call TRBJ2-7; 7 nucleotides agree with TRBD1. The CDR3 has 14 amino acids. Trimming removed 5 bases from V and 3 bases from J; junction bases left unmatched: 7. Per germline, CDR1 MNHEY and CDR2 SMNVEV (reference sequence). The CDR3 DNA follows: TGTGCCAGCAGTATCCGACAGGGTGACTACGAGCAGTACTTC. Amino acids: CASSIRQGDYEQYF.